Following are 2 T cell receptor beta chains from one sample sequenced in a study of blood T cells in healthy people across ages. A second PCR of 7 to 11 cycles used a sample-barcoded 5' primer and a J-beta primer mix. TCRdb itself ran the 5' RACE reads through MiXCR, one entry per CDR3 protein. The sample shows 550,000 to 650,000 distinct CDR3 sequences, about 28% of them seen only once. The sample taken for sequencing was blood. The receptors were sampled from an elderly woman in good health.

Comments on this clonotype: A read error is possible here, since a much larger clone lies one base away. As DNA, the CDR3 is TGTGCCAGCGATCGACTAGCGGGGGCCCAACTACTCACAGGTACGCAGTATTTT. Its protein product is CASDRLAGAQLLTGTQYF. This chain uses TRBV7-9 with TRBJ2-3; 12 bases line up with TRBD2. Germline loops: CDR1 SEHNR, CDR2 FQNEAQ (reference sequence). The CDR3 runs to 18 residues. Supplemented by reference TRBV7-9 and TRBJ2-3, the full variable domain reads DTGVSQNPRHKITKRGQNVTFRCDPISEHNRLYWYRQTLGQGPEFLTYFQNEAQLEKSRLLSDRFSAERPKGSFSTLEIQRTEQGDSAMYLCASDRLAGAQLLTGTQYFGPGTRLTVL.

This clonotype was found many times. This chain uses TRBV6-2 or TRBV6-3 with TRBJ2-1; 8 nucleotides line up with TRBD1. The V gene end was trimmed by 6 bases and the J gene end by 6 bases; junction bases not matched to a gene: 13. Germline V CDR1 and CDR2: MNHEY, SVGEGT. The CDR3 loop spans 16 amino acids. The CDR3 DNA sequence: TGTGCCAGCAGCGGCCGGGACAGGTACGGGGGCAATGAGCAGTTCTTC. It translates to CASSGRDRYGGNEQFF.